A single sample is the source of the 28 T cell receptor beta chains below, sequenced in a study of T cell responses to AZD1222 COVID-19 vaccine. TCRdb's table, derived via immunoSEQ multiplex PCR, lists solely in-frame clones and lacks some. Recorded for this sample: around 140,000 clones. Sequencing used peripheral blood. The source of these receptors is an adult in good health.

The chain has TRBV5-1 and TRBJ2-6; no reliable D call. The germline gives CDR1 SGHRS, CDR2 YFSETQ. Trimming pared 5 bases from V and 0 bases from J, leaving 6 bases between. This CDR3 comprises 14 residues. CDR3 protein: CASRTHSGANVLTF. The DNA of the CDR3 is TGCGCCAGCAGGACGCACTCTGGGGCCAACGTCCTGACTTTC. Full variable domain (rest looked up from reference TRBV5-1 and TRBJ2-6): KAGVTQTPRYLIKTRGQQVTLSCSPISGHRSVSWYQQTPGQGLQFLFEYFSETQRNKGNFPGRFSGRQFSNSRSEMNVSTLELGDSALYLCASRTHSGANVLTFGAGSRLTVL.

The V and J genes are TRBV27 and TRBJ1-4; possibly TRBD1 for D (6 bases). The germline V gene has CDR1 MNHEY and CDR2 SMNVEV (reference sequence). The CDR3 totals 12 residues. V lost 9 bases and J 7 bases, leaving 12 bases between the germline ends. CDR3 sequence: CASRRGGEKLFF. As DNA, the CDR3 is TGTGCCAGTCGAAGGGGGGGTGAAAAACTGTTTTTT.

A remark on this clone: The identical CDR3 is also encoded by other nucleotide sequences in the sample. The chain links TRBV5-1 to TRBJ1-1, with 7 bases matching TRBD1. The CDR3 sequence is 13 residues long. The germline CDR1 and CDR2 sequences are SGHRS and YFSETQ. The V segment lost 0 bases and the J segment 6 bases; nucleotides outside the gene matches: 2. The CDR3 region has the DNA TGCGCCAGCAGCTTGGCCGGGACAGCTGAAGCTTTCTTT. Protein product: CASSLAGTAEAFF.

This chain joins TRBV7-3 and TRBJ2-2; D is ambiguous. The CDR3 is made up of 15 amino acids. The germline V and J ends were trimmed by 2 bases and 5 bases, with 12 bases remaining between them. CDR1 and CDR2 (germline): SGHTA, FQGTGA. The chain's CDR3 is CASSLAVDGTGELFF. DNA of the CDR3: TGTGCCAGCAGCTTAGCCGTTGACGGGACCGGGGAGCTGTTTTTT.

V gene TRBV12-3 or TRBV12-4 combines with J gene TRBJ1-1; D gene ambiguous. The CDR3 has 13 amino acids. The ends were cut back, 6 bases at V and 0 bases at J, with 8 bases in the middle. The CDR3 protein is CASRIELNTEAFF. CDR3 DNA: TGTGCCAGCAGAATAGAGTTGAACACTGAAGCTTTCTTT.

The chain links TRBV2 to TRBJ1-5; 8 bases match TRBD1. The V gene's germline CDR1 is SNHLY and CDR2 FYNNEI. Trimming at V came to 6 bases and at J to 0 bases, leaving 7 bases not matched to a gene. The CDR3 covers 16 residues. The CDR3 nucleotides are TGTGCCAGCAGCCCTGACAGGGGCTATAGCAATCAGCCCCAGCATTTT. Its translation is CASSPDRGYSNQPQHF.

The chain is built from TRBV2 and TRBJ1-3, with no clear D. CDR1 is SNHLY, CDR2 FYNNEI, per germline. Trimming stripped 6 bases from V and 0 bases from J, with 15 bases between. The CDR3 extends over 16 amino acids. Here the CDR3 reads CASSPAGHLSGNTIYF. The CDR3 nucleotides are TGTGCCAGCAGCCCGGCGGGTCACCTCTCTGGAAACACCATATATTTT.

As for this clone: Relative to the germline gene, one junction end is altered; a read error may explain this. V is TRBV6-5 and J is TRBJ1-5; a possible D gene is TRBD1 (5 bases). From germline, CDR1 is MNHEY and CDR2 SVGAGI. The CDR3 spans 12 residues. CDR3 in DNA: TGTGCCAGCAGTAACTCCAGGGATCCCCAGCATTTT. Amino acids: CASSNSRDPQHF.

V and J are TRBV6-6 and TRBJ2-3; D perhaps matches TRBD1 (6 bases). Germline CDR1 and CDR2: MNHNY and SVGAGI (reference sequence). This CDR3 has 15 residues. Between the trimmed V and J ends, which lost 5 bases and 0 bases, there was a span of 12 bases. The chain's CDR3 is CASSQKTGSTDTQYF. CDR3 DNA: TGTGCCAGCAGTCAAAAGACAGGAAGCACAGATACGCAGTATTTT.

The DNA of the CDR3 is TGTGCCACGCACAGGGAGAGTTCCTATGGCTACACCTTC. Protein product: CATHRESSYGYTF. The chain carries TRBV5-4 and TRBJ1-2, with TRBD1 as a possible D gene (6 bases). This CDR3 has 13 amino acids. The V and J ends lost 9 bases and 4 bases respectively, with 16 bases between them. Germline V CDR1 and CDR2: SGHNT, YYREEE (reference sequence).

This chain uses TRBV7-2 with TRBJ1-1; no clear D gene. CDR1 SGHTA and CDR2 FQGNSA come from the germline V gene. V was clipped by 2 bases and J by 6 bases, with 13 bases between them. This CDR3 is built from 14 residues. The CDR3 loop is CASSLFGSVAEAFF. In DNA, the CDR3 is TGTGCCAGCAGCTTATTCGGTAGTGTTGCTGAAGCTTTCTTT.

V and J are TRBV4-1 and TRBJ2-3, with 7 nucleotides matching TRBD2. The germline gives CDR1 MGHRA, CDR2 YSYEKL. CDR3 length equals 15 residues. After removal of 1 base from V and 4 bases from J, the junction contained 5 bases not matched to a gene. The CDR3, as DNA: TGCGCCAGCAGCCAAGCCCCCCTAGCGGCAGATACGCAGTATTTT. It translates to CASSQAPLAADTQYF.

The CDR3 DNA sequence: TGTGCCACCAGTGATTTTAGGGACAGCACAGATACGCAGTATTTT. This sequence encodes CATSDFRDSTDTQYF. The chain uses TRBV24-1 and TRBJ2-3; either TRBD1 or TRBD2 may supply D (5 bases each). Per the germline V gene, CDR1 is KGHDR and CDR2 is SFDVKD. CDR3 length: 15 residues. V gave up 1 base and J gave up 0 bases, with 7 bases separating them.

The chain is built from TRBV6-1 and TRBJ1-5, with 7 positions matching TRBD1. CDR3 length: 15 amino acids. CDR1 is MNHNS, CDR2 SASEGT, per germline. V lost 1 base to trimming and J lost 1 base; unmatched junction nucleotides: 1. CDR3 amino acids: CASSEEGGSNQPQHF. CDR3 coding DNA: TGTGCCAGCAGTGAAGAAGGGGGCAGCAATCAGCCCCAGCATTTT.

The chain employs TRBV18 and TRBJ2-5; D is uncertain. V was cut by 3 bases and J by 4 bases, with 6 bases left in between. The CDR3 runs to 12 residues. The germline V gene encodes CDR1 KGHSH and CDR2 LQKENI. CDR3 residues: CASSPSRETQYF. The CDR3 coding sequence is TGTGCCAGCTCACCCTCGCGAGAGACCCAGTACTTC.

The chain joins TRBV5-8 to TRBJ2-7; TRBD2 is a possible D gene (5 bases). The CDR3 is 14 residues long. V shed 3 bases and J shed 3 bases, with 13 bases lying between them. From germline, CDR1 is SGHTS and CDR2 YDEGEE. The chain's CDR3 is CASSSRGSYYEQYF. The CDR3 DNA reads TGTGCCAGCAGCTCCCGGGGATCGTACTACGAGCAGTACTTC.

The rearrangement uses TRBV3-1 (or the pseudogene TRBV3-2) and TRBJ1-2; 8 bases align to TRBD1. The germline V gene has CDR1 LGHDT and CDR2 YNNKEL (reference sequence). There are 17 residues in the CDR3. V lost 0 bases to trimming and J lost 1 base; unmatched junction nucleotides: 7. The CDR3 DNA is TGTGCCAGCAGCCAAGACAGGGGGCAAAATTTTAACTATGGCTACACCTTC. Translation gives CASSQDRGQNFNYGYTF.

This chain uses TRBV6-2 or TRBV6-3 with TRBJ2-5; TRBD2 agrees at 10 bases. Germline V gives CDR1 MNHEY, CDR2 SVGEGT. There are 17 residues in the CDR3. The V and J ends lost 2 bases and 1 base, in that order; junction bases with no gene match: 7. In DNA, the CDR3 is TGTGCCAGCAGTTACGGGGTAGCGGGGGGCTCCCAAGAGACCCAGTACTTC. Its translation is CASSYGVAGGSQETQYF.

The CDR3 reads CASSLYSGAAFTDTQYF. DNA for the CDR3: TGTGCCAGCAGCCTCTACTCAGGGGCAGCATTCACAGATACGCAGTATTTT. The V gene is TRBV9, the J gene TRBJ2-3; possibly TRBD1 for D (6 bases). The CDR3 covers 17 residues. Trimming took off 4 bases at V and 2 bases at J, with 20 bases between the two ends. Germline CDR1 SGDLS, CDR2 YYNGEE.

The rearrangement links TRBV30 to TRBJ1-2, with 9 nucleotides matching TRBD1. V gave up 3 bases and J gave up 8 bases; unmatched junction bases: 1. The CDR3 runs 11 residues. CDR1 and CDR2 from the germline V gene are GTSNPN and SVGIG (reference sequence). CDR3 bases: TGTGCCTGGAGCACAGGGGGCGGCTACACCTTC. Protein sequence: CAWSTGGGYTF.

V and J are TRBV13 and TRBJ1-3, with 8 bases aligning to TRBD1. The CDR3 contains 15 residues. The V gene's germline CDR1 is PRHDT and CDR2 FYEKMQ (reference sequence). With V trimmed by 5 bases and J by 7 bases, 10 bases remained unmatched. CDR3 coding DNA: TGTGCCAGCAGCCACTGGACAGGGCTTTTGAACACCATATATTTT. Encoded protein: CASSHWTGLLNTIYF.

The chain joins TRBV6-5 to TRBJ2-7; 9 nucleotides align to TRBD1. The junction had 10 bases not matched to a gene; V was cut back by 6 bases and J by 7 bases. The CDR3 extends over 14 amino acids. Per germline, CDR1 MNHEY and CDR2 SVGAGI. DNA of the CDR3: TGTGCCAGCAGACCTCTACAGGGGGCGCGGGAGCAGTACTTC. Translating gives CASRPLQGAREQYF.

V and J are TRBV5-1 and TRBJ2-3; D unclear. The germline gives CDR1 SGHRS, CDR2 YFSETQ. The CDR3 consists of 16 residues. Trimming shortened V by 4 bases and J by 5 bases, and 20 bases separated the two germline ends. The CDR3 DNA is TGCGCCAGCAGCCAGTACCAGCGACTGGAGCAAGATACGCAGTATTTT. Its protein is CASSQYQRLEQDTQYF.

This chain's CDR3 is CASSIPGAGANVLTF. In DNA, the CDR3 is TGTGCCAGTAGTATACCGGGGGCTGGGGCCAACGTCCTGACTTTC. The chain combines TRBV19 with TRBJ2-6, with D possibly matching TRBD2 (6 bases). The CDR3 contains 15 residues. Trimming pared 2 bases from V and 2 bases from J, leaving 7 bases between. Germline loops: CDR1 LNHDA, CDR2 SQIVND (reference sequence).

The J gene is TRBJ1-5, the V gene TRBV15; D is unclear. Germline V gene data show CDR1 as LNHNV and CDR2 as YYDKDF (reference sequence). CDR3 size: 15 residues. The germline V and J ends were trimmed by 0 bases and 6 bases, with 12 bases remaining between them. CDR3 bases: TGTGCCACCAGCAGAGAGATCGGGGTAGGTCAGCCCCAGCATTTT. It yields the protein CATSREIGVGQPQHF.

V is TRBV7-7 and J is TRBJ2-2, with TRBD2 matching over 8 bases. The CDR3 runs 16 residues. CDR1 and CDR2 (germline): SSHAT, FNYEAQ (reference sequence). V was pared by 5 bases and J by 4 bases, with 9 bases of the junction left unmatched. CDR3 residues: CASSLYSGAGTGELFF. Here the CDR3 DNA reads TGTGCCAGCAGCCTTTATAGCGGGGCAGGCACCGGGGAGCTGTTTTTT.

V and J are TRBV7-2 and TRBJ2-3, with D perhaps TRBD1 or TRBD2 (5 bases each). V was clipped by 7 bases and J by 3 bases, with 26 bases between them. The length of the CDR3 is 18 residues. Per germline, CDR1 SGHTA and CDR2 FQGNSA. The CDR3 DNA is TGTGCCAGCACCACACGGGGACCCACTCCGTTGGGTACAGATACGCAGTATTTT. Translated, it gives CASTTRGPTPLGTDTQYF.

This rearrangement joins TRBV2 to TRBJ1-6, with TRBD1 as a possible D gene (5 bases). V was shortened by 7 bases and J by 0 bases, with 16 bases between the two germline ends. The CDR3 covers 17 residues. Germline assignment: CDR1 SNHLY and CDR2 FYNNEI. CDR3 coding DNA: TGTGCCAGCACCGGGGGGGACGGCAGCTCCTATAATTCACCCCTCCACTTT. Amino acid sequence: CASTGGDGSSYNSPLHF.